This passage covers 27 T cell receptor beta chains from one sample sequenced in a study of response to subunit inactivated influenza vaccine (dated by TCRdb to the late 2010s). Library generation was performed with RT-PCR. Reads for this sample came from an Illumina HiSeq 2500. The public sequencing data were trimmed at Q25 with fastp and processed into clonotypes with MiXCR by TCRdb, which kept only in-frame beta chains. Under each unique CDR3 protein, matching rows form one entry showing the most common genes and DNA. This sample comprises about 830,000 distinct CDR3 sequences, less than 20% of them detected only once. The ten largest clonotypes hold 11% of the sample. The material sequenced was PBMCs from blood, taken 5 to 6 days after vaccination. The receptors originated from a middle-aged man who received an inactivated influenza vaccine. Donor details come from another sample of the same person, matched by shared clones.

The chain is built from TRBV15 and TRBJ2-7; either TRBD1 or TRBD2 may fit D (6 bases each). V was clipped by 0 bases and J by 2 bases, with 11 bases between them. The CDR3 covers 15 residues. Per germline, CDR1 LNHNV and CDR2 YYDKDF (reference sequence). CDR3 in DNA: TGTGCCACCAGCAGAGAACCGGGGGCCCCCTACGAGCAGTACTTC. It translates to CATSREPGAPYEQYF.

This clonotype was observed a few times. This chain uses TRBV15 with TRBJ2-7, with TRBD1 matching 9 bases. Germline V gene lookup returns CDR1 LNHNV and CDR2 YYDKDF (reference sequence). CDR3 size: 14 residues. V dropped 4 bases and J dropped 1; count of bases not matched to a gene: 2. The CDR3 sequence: CATSKDRGSYEQYF. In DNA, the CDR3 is TGTGCCACCAGCAAAGACAGGGGGTCCTACGAGCAGTACTTC.

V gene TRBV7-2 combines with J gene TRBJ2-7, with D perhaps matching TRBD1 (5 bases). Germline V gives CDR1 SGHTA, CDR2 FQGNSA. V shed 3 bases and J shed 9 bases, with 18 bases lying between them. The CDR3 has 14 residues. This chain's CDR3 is CASSLNQGTPLQYF. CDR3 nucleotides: TGTGCCAGCAGCTTGAACCAGGGAACCCCCTTGCAGTACTTC.

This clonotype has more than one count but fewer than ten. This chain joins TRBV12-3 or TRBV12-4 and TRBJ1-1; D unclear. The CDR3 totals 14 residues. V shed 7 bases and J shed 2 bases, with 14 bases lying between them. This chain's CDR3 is CASNLGGLNTEAFF. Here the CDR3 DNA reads TGTGCCAGCAACTTGGGAGGATTAAACACTGAAGCTTTCTTT.

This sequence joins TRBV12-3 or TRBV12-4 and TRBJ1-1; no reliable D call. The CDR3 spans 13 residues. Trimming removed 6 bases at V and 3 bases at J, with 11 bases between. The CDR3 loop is CASSIRAYTEAFF. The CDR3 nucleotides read TGTGCCAGCAGCATCAGAGCGTACACTGAAGCTTTCTTT.

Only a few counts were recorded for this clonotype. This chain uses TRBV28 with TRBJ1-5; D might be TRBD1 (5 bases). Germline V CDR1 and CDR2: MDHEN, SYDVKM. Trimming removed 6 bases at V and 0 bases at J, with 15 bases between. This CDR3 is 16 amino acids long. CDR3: CASRQAGTVSNQPQHF. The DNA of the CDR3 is TGTGCCAGCAGACAAGCCGGGACGGTTAGCAATCAGCCCCAGCATTTT.

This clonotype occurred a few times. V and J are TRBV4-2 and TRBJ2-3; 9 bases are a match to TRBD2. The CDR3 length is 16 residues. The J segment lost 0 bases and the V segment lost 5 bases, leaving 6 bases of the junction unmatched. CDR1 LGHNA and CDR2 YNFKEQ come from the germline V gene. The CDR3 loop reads CASSEGLAFSTDTQYF. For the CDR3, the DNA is TGTGCCAGCAGCGAGGGACTAGCATTTAGCACAGATACGCAGTATTTT.

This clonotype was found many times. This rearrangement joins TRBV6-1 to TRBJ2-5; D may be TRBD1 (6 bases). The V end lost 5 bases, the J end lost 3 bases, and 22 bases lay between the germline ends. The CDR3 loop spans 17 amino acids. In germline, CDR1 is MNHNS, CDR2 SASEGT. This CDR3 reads CASSQLGTFSGEETQYF. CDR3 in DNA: TGTGCCAGCAGTCAACTGGGGACGTTCTCAGGGGAAGAGACCCAGTACTTC.

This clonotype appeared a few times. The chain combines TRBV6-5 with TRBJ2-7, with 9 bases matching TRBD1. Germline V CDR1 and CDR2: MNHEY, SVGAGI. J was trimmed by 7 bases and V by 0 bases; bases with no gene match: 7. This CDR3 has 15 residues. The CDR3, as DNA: TGTGCCAGCAGTTACTCCTACAGGGGGCTGAATGAGCAGTACTTC. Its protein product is CASSYSYRGLNEQYF.

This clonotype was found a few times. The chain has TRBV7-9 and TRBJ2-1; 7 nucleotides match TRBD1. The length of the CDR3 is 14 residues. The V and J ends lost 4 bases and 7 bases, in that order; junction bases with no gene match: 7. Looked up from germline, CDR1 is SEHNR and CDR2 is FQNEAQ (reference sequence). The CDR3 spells CASSSPGQTNEQFF. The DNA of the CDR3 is TGTGCCAGCAGCTCGCCGGGACAGACAAATGAGCAGTTCTTC.

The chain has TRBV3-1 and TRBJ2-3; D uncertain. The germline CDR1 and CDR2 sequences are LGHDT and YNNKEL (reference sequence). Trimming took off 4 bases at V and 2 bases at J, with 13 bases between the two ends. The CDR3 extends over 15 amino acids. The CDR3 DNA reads TGTGCCAGCAGCCGTAGTTTGGGTACCACAGATACGCAGTATTTT. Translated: CASSRSLGTTDTQYF.

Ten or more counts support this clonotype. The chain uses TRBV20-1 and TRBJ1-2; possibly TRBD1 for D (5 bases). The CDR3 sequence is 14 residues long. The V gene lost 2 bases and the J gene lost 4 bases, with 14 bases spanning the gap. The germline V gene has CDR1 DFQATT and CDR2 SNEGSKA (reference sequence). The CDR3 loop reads CSARMGRQTYGYTF. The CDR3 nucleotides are TGCAGTGCTAGAATGGGGCGACAGACCTATGGCTACACCTTC.

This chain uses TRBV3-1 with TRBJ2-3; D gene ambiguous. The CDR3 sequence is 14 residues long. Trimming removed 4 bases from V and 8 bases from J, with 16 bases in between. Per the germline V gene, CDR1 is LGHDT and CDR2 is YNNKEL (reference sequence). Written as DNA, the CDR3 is TGTGCCAGCAGCCCCACCTCCCAGACGGGTACGCAGTATTTT. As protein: CASSPTSQTGTQYF.

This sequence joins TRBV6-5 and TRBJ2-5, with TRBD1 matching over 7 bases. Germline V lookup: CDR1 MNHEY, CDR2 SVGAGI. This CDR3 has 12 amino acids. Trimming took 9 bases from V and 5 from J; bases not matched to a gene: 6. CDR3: CASRTGWETQYF. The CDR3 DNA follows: TGTGCCAGTCGGACAGGCTGGGAGACCCAGTACTTC.

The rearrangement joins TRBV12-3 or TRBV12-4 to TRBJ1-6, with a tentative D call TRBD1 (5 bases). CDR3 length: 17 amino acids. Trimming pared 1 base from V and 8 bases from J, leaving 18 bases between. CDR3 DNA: TGTGCCAGCAGTTTAGTGGGGACCTTTGCTCGGGATTCACCCCTCCACTTT. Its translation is CASSLVGTFARDSPLHF.

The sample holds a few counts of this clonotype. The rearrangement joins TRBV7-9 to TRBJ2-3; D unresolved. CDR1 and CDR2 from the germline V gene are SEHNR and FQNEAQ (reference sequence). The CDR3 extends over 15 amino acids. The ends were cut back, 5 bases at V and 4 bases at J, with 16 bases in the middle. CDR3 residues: CASSVYSSLPDTQYF. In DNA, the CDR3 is TGTGCCAGCAGCGTATACAGTTCTCTCCCAGATACGCAGTATTTT.

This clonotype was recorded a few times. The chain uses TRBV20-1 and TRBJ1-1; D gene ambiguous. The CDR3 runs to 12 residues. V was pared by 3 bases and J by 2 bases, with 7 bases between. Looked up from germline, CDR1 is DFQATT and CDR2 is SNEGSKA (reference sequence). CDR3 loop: CSARGINTEAFF. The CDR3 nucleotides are TGCAGTGCTAGGGGAATTAACACTGAAGCTTTCTTT.

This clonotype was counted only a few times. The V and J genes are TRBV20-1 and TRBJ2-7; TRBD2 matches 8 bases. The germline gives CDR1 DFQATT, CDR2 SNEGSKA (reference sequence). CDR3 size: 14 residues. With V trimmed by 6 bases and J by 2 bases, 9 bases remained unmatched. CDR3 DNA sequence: TGCAGTGCCCCAAAGGTAGCGGGGACCTACGAGCAGTACTTC. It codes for CSAPKVAGTYEQYF.

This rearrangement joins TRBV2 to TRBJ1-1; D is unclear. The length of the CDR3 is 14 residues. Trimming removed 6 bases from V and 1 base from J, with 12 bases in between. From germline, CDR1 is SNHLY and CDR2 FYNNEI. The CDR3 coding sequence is TGTGCCAGCAGGTCCATGGGGAGGAACACTGAAGCTTTCTTT. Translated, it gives CASRSMGRNTEAFF.

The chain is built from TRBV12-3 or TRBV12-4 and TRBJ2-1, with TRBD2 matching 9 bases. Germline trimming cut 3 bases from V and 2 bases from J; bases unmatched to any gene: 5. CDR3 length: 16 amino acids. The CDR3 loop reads CASSFTRGRAYNEQFF. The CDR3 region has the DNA TGTGCCAGCAGTTTCACCCGCGGGAGGGCCTACAATGAGCAGTTCTTC.

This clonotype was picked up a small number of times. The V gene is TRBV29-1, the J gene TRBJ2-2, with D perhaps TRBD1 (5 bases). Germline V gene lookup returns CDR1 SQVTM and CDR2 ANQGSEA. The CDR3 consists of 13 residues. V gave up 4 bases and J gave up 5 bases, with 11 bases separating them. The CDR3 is CSVGRGRTGELFF. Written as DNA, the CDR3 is TGCAGCGTTGGAAGGGGTAGGACCGGGGAGCTGTTTTTT.

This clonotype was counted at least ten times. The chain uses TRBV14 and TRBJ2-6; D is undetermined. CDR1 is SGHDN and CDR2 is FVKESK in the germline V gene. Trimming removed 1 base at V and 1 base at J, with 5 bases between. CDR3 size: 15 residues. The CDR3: CASSQAGSGANVLTF. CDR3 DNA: TGTGCCAGCAGCCAAGCGGGTTCTGGGGCCAACGTCCTGACTTTC.

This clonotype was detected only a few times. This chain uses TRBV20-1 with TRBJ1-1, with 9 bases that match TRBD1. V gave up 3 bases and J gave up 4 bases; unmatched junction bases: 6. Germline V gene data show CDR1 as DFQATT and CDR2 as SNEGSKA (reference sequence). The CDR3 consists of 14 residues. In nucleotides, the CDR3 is TGCAGTGCTAGGTCGGGACAGGGTATCACTGAAGCTTTCTTT. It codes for CSARSGQGITEAFF.

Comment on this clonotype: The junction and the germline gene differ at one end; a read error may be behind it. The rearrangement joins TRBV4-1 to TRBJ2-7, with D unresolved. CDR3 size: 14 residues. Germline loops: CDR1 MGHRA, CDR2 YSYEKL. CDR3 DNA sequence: TGCGCCGGCAGCCAAGAGCAGAACGCCTACGAGCAGTACTTC. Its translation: CAGSQEQNAYEQYF.

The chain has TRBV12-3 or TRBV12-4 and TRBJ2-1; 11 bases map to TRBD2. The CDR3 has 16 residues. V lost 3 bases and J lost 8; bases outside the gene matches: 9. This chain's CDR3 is CASSLGSLAGGYEQFF. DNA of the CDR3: TGTGCCAGCAGTTTGGGATCGCTAGCGGGAGGTTATGAGCAGTTCTTC.

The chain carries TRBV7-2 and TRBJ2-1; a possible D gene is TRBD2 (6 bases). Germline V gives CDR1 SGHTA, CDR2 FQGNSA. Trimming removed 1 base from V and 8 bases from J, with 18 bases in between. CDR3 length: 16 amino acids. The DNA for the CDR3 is TGTGCCAGCAGCTTAGGGTTAGGCGGGATTGCGCATGAGCAGTTCTTC. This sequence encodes CASSLGLGGIAHEQFF.

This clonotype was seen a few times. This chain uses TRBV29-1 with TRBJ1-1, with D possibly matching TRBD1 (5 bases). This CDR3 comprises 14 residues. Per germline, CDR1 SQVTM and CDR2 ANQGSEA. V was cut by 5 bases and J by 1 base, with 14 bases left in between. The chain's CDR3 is CSVKAGTANTEAFF. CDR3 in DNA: TGCAGCGTTAAGGCCGGGACGGCGAACACTGAAGCTTTCTTT.